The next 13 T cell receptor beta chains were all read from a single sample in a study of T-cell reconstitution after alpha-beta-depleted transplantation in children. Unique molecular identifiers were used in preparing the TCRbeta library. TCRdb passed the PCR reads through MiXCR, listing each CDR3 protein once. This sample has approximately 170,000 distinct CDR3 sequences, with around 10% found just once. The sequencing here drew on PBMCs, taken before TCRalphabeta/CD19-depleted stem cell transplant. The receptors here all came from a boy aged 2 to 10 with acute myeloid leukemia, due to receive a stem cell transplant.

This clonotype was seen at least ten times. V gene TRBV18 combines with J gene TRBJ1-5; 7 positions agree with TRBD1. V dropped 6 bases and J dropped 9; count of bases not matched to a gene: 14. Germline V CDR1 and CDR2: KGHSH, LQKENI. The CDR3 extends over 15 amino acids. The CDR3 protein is CASSHGQVGAWPQHF. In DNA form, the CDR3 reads TGTGCCAGCTCTCACGGACAGGTTGGGGCTTGGCCCCAGCATTTT. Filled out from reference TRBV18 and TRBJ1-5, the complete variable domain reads NAGVMQNPRHLVRRRGQEARLRCSPMKGHSHVYWYRQLPEEGLKFMVYLQKENIIDESGMPKERFSAEFPKEGPSILRIQQVVRGDSAAYFCASSHGQVGAWPQHFGDGTRLSIL.

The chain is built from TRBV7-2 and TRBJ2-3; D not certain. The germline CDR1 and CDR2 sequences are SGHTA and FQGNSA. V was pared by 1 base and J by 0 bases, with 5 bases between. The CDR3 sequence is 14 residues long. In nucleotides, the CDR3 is TGTGCCAGCAGCTTAGTTCCTAGCACAGATACGCAGTATTTT. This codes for CASSLVPSTDTQYF.

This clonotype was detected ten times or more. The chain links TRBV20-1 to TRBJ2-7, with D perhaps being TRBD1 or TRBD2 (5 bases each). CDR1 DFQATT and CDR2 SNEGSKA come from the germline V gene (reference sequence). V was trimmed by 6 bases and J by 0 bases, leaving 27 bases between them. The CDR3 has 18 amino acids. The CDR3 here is CSAPPGPGSEYPSYEQYF. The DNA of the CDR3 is TGCAGTGCACCCCCCGGGCCAGGGAGTGAGTATCCCTCCTACGAGCAGTACTTC.

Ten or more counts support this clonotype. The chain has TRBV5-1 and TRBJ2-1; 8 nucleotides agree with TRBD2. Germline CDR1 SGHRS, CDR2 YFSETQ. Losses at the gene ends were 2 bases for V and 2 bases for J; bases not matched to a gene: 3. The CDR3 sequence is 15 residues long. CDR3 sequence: CASSLLAETYNEQFF. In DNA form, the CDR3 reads TGCGCCAGCAGCTTACTAGCGGAGACCTACAATGAGCAGTTCTTC.

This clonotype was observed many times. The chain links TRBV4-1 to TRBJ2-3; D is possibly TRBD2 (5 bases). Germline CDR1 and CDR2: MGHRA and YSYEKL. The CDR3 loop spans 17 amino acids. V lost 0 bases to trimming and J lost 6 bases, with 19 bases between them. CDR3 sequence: CASSQEGVGVWRDTQYF. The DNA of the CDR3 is TGCGCCAGCAGCCAAGAAGGTGTGGGAGTGTGGCGGGATACGCAGTATTTT.

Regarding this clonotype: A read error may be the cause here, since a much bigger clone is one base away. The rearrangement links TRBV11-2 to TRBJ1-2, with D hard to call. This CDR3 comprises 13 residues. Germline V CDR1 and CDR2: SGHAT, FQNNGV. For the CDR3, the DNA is TGTGCCAGCAGCTTATACGGACTGTATGGCTCCACCTTC. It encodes CASSLYGLYGSTF.

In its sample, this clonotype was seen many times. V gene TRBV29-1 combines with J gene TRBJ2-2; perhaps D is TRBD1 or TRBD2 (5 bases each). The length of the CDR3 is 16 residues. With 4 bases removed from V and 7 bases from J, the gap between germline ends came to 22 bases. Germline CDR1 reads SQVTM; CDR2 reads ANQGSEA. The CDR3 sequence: CSVVGYGGIEVGELFF. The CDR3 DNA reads TGCAGCGTTGTAGGATATGGGGGAATTGAGGTCGGGGAGCTGTTTTTT.

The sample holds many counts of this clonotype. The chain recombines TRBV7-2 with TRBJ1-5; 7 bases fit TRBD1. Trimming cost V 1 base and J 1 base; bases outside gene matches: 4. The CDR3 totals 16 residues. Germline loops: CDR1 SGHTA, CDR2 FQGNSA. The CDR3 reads CASSLVGTASNQPQHF. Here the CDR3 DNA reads TGTGCCAGCAGCTTAGTTGGGACAGCCAGCAATCAGCCCCAGCATTTT.

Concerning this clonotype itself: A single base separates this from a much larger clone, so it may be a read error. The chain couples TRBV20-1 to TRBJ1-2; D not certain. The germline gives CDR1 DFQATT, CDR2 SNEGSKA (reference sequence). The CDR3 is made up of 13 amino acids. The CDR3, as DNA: TGCAGTGCTAGTTTGCAGGCTAACTATGGCGACACCTTC. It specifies CSASLQANYGDTF.

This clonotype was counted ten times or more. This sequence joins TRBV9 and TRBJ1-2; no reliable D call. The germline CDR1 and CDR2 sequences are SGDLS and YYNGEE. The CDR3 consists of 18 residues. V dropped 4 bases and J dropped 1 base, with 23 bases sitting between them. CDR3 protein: CASSIAGDGDPVNYGYTF. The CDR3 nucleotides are TGTGCCAGCAGCATCGCAGGTGACGGTGACCCAGTTAACTATGGCTACACCTTC.

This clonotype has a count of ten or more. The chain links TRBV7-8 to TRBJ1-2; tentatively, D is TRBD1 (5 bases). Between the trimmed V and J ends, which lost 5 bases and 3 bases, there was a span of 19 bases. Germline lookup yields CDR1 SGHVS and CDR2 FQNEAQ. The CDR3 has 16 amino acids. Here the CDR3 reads CASSGAVDGADYGYTF. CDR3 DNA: TGTGCCAGCAGCGGGGCCGTCGATGGGGCTGACTATGGCTACACCTTC. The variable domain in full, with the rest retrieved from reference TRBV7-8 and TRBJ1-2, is GAGVSQSPRYKVAKRGQDVALRCDPISGHVSLFWYQQALGQGPEFLTYFQNEAQLDKSGLPSDRFFAERPEGSVSTLKIQRTQQEDSAVYLCASSGAVDGADYGYTFGSGTRLTVV.

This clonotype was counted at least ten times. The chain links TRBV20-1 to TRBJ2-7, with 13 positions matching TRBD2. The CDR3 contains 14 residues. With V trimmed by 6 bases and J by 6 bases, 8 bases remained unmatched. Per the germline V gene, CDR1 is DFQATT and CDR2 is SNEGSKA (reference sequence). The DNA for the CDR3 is TGCAGTGCAGGACCGGGACTAGCGGGATCCGAGCAGTACTTC. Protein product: CSAGPGLAGSEQYF.

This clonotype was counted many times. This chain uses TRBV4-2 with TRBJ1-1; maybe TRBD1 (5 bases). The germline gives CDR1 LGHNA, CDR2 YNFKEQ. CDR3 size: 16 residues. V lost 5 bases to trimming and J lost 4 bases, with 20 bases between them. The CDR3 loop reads CASSATEGTGRTEAFF. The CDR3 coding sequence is TGTGCCAGCAGCGCAACGGAGGGCACGGGGCGCACTGAAGCTTTCTTT.